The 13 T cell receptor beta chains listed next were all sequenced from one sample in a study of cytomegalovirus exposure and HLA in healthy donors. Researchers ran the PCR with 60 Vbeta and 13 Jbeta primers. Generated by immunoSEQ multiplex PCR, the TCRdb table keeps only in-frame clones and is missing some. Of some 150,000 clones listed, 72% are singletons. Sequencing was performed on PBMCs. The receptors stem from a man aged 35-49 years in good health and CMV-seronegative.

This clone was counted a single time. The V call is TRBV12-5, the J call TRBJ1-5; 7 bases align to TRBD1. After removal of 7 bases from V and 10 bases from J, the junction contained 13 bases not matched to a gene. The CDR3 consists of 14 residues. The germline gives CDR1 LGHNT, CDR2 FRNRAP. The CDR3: CASAQGGPARPQHF. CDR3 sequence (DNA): TGTGCTAGTGCCCAGGGGGGCCCCGCTAGACCCCAGCATTTT.

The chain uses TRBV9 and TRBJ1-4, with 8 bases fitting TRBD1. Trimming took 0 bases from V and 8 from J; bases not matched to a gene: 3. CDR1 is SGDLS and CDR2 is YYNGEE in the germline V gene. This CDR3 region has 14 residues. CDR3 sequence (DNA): TGTGCCAGCAGCGTAGGACAGGGGTTCGAAAAACTGTTTTTT. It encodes CASSVGQGFEKLFF.

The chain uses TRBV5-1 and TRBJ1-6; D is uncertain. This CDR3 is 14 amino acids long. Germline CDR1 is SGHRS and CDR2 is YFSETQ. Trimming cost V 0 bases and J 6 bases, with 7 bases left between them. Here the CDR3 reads CASSLALSNSPLHF. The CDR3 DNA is TGCGCCAGCAGCTTGGCCCTATCTAATTCACCCCTCCACTTT.

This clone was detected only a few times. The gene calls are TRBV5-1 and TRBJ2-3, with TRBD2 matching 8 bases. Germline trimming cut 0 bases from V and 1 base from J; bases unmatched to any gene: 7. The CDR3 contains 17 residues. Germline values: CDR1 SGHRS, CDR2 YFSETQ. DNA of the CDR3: TGCGCCAGCAGCTTGGGTTCGAGCGGGAGACGCACAGATACGCAGTATTTT. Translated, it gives CASSLGSSGRRTDTQYF.

The DNA of the CDR3 is TGTGCCAGCAGCTTAGGCTCGGGGGGGACCGGGGAGCTGTTTTTT. This gives the protein CASSLGSGGTGELFF. The rearrangement uses TRBV13 and TRBJ2-2, with 8 bases fitting TRBD2. After removal of 0 bases from V and 5 bases from J, the junction contained 2 bases not matched to a gene. There are 15 residues in the CDR3. Germline V CDR1 and CDR2: PRHDT, FYEKMQ (reference sequence).

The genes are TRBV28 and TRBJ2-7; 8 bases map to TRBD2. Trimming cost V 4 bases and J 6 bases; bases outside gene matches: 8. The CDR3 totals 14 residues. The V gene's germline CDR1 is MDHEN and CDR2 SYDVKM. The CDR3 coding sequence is TGTGCCAGCAGTTCTTACGGGAGGGGGATCGAGCAGTACTTC. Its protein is CASSSYGRGIEQYF.

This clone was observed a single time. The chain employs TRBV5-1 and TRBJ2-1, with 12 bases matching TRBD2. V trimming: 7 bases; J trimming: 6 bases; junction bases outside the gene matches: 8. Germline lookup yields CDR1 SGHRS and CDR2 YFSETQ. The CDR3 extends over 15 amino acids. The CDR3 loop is CASFASGRASNEQFF. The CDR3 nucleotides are TGCGCCAGCTTTGCTAGCGGGAGGGCCTCCAATGAGCAGTTCTTC.

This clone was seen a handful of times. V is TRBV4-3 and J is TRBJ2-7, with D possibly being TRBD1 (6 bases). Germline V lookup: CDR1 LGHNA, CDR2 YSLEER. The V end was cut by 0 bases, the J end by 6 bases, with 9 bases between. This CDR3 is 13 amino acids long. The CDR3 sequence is CASSQELDSEQYF. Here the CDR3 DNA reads TGCGCCAGCAGCCAAGAACTGGACAGCGAGCAGTACTTC.

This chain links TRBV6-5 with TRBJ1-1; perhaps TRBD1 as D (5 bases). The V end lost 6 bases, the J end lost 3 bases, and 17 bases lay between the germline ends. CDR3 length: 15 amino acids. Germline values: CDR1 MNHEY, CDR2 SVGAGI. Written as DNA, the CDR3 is TGTGCCAGCAGAAGAACCAGGGTGTCTGACACTGAAGCTTTCTTT. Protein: CASRRTRVSDTEAFF.

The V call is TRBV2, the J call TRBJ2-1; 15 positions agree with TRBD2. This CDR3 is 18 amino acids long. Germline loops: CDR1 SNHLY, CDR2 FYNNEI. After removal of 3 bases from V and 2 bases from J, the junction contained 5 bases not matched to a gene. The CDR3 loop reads CASSEGLAGGEPYNEQFF. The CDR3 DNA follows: TGTGCCAGCAGTGAGGGACTAGCGGGAGGAGAGCCCTACAATGAGCAGTTCTTC. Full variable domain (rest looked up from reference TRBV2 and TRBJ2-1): EPEVTQTPSHQVTQMGQEVILRCVPISNHLYFYWYRQILGQKVEFLVSFYNNEISEKSEIFDDQFSVERPDGSNFTLKIRSTKLEDSAMYFCASSEGLAGGEPYNEQFFGPGTRLTVL.

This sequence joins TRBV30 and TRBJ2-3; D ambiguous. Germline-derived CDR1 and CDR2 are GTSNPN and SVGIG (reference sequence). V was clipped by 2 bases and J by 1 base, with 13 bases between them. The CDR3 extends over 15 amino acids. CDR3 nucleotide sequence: TGTGCCTGGAGTCCTCTACGCATCGGCACAGATACGCAGTATTTT. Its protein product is CAWSPLRIGTDTQYF.

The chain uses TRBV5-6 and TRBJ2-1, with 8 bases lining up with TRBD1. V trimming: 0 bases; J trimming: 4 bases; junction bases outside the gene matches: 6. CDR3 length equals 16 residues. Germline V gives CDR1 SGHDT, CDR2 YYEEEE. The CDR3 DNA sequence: TGTGCCAGCAGCTTGGTTTCAGGGGGCTTTTACAATGAGCAGTTCTTC. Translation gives CASSLVSGGFYNEQFF.

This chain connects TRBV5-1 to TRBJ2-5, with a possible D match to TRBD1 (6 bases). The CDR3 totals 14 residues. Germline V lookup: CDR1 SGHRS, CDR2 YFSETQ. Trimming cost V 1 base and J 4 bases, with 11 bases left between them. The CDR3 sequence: CASSLTGSRETQYF. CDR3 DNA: TGCGCCAGCAGCTTGACAGGGTCCCGAGAGACCCAGTACTTC.